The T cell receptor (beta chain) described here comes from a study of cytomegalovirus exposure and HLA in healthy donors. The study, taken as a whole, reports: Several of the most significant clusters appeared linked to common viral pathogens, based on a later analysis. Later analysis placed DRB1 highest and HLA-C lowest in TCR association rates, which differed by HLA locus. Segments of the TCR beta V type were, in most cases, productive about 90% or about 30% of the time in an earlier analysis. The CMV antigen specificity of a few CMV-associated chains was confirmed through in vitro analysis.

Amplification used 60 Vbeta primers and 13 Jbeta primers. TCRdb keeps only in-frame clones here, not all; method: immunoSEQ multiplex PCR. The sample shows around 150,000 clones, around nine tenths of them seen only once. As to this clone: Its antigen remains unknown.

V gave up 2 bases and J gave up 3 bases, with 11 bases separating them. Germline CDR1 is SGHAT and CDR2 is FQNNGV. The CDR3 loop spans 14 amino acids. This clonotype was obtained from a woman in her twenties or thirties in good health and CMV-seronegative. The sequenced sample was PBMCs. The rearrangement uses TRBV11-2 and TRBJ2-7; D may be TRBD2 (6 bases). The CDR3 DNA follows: TGTGCCAGCAGCTTATGGGGAGGCGGCTACGAGCAGTACTTC. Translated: CASSLWGGGYEQYF.